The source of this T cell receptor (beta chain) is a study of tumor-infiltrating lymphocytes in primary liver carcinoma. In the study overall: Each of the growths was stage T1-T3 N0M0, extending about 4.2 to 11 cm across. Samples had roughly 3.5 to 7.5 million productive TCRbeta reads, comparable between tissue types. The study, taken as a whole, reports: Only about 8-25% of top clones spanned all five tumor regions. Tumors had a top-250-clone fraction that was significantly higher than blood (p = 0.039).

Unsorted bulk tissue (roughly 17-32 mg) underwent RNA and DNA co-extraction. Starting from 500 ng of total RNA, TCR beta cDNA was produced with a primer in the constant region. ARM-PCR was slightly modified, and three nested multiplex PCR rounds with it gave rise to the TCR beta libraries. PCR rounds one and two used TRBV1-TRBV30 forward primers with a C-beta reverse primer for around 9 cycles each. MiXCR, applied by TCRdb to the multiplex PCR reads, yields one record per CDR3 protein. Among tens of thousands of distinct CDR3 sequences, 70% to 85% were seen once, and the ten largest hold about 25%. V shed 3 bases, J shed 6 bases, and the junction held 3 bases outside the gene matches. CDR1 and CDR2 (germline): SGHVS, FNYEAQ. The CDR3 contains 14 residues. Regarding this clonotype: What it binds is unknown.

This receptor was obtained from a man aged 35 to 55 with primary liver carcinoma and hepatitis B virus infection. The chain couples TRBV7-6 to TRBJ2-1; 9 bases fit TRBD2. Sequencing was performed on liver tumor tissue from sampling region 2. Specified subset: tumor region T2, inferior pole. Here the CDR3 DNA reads TGTGCCAGCAGCTTTGCGGGAGGGGGCAATGAGCAGTTCTTC. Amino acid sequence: CASSFAGGGNEQFF.